Listed here is a single TCR beta chain. The antigen is not known. The CDR3 loop spans 17 amino acids. Trimming shortened V by 0 bases and J by 0 bases, and 15 bases separated the two germline ends. Germline CDR1 SGHKS, CDR2 YYEKEE (reference sequence). Researchers ran the PCR with 60 Vbeta and 13 Jbeta primers. Method: immunoSEQ multiplex PCR; TCRdb's copy keeps in-frame clones and lacks some. The sample consists of 70,000 to 95,000 clones, around two thirds of them appearing once. The sample belongs to a study of cytomegalovirus exposure and HLA in healthy donors. Overall study: Unique TCRs from HLA-typed donors, around 93 million of them, were held in an early data release. Study-wide points: Other equally common chains were less clonally expanded than HLA-associated TCR beta chains, a later analysis showed.

The chain combines TRBV5-5 with TRBJ2-5; TRBD1 is a possible D gene (7 bases). The sample was PBMCs. The sequence derives from a woman aged 30 to 39 in good health and CMV-seropositive. In DNA, the CDR3 is TGTGCCAGCAGCTTGGTTGAGACAGGGACTTACCAAGAGACCCAGTACTTC. Encoded protein: CASSLVETGTYQETQYF.